This is a list of T cell receptor beta chains from one sample in a study of graft-versus-host responses after intestinal transplantation. What these receptors recognize is not known. Data came from immunoSEQ multiplex PCR; TCRdb stores just in-frame clones and leaves some out. The sample lists 65,000 to 90,000 clones, about nine tenths seen once, with more than 0.35% in the top ten. The sample consisted of unstimulated CD8+ T cells sorted from spleen or lymph node cells, taken before transplant. The receptors were gathered from a human donor who was the organ donor for an intestinal transplant. CDR3s include the opening cysteine and the closing phenylalanine or tryptophan. A D gene is named only where the DNA matches it firmly.

j_call: TRBJ2-2
d_call: TRBD1
cdr3_length: 14
v_call: TRBV27
cdr3_aa: CASEGTGGAGELFF

j_call: TRBJ1-1
d_call: -
cdr3_length: 15
v_call: TRBV10-1
cdr3_aa: CASSEGRGQNTEAFF

j_call: TRBJ1-4
d_call: TRBD1
cdr3_length: 17
v_call: TRBV28
cdr3_aa: CASTWGTGGYANEKLFF

j_call: TRBJ2-7
d_call: -
cdr3_length: 14
v_call: TRBV11-2
cdr3_aa: CASSLGGNSYEQYF

j_call: TRBJ2-5
d_call: -
cdr3_length: 13
v_call: TRBV6-1
cdr3_aa: CASMRDDQETQYF

j_call: TRBJ1-5
d_call: -
cdr3_length: 16
v_call: TRBV6-1
cdr3_aa: CASSEPRAGWLQPQHF

j_call: TRBJ2-2
d_call: TRBD1
cdr3_length: 14
v_call: TRBV6-6
cdr3_aa: CASSTDRIGGELFF

j_call: TRBJ2-7
d_call: -
cdr3_length: 13
v_call: TRBV6-1
cdr3_aa: CASSERTLYEQYF

j_call: TRBJ1-2
d_call: -
cdr3_length: 13
v_call: TRBV14
cdr3_aa: CASSVFRGNGYTF

j_call: TRBJ2-7
d_call: TRBD2
cdr3_length: 14
v_call: TRBV9
cdr3_aa: CASSVLAGEEEQYF

j_call: TRBJ2-2
d_call: TRBD1
cdr3_length: 16
v_call: TRBV7-9
cdr3_aa: CASFPRQGANTGELFF

j_call: TRBJ2-3
d_call: -
cdr3_length: 15
v_call: TRBV7-3
cdr3_aa: CASSLSGSSTDTQYF

j_call: TRBJ2-5
d_call: TRBD1
cdr3_length: 15
v_call: TRBV5-4
cdr3_aa: CASSSDRGTQETQYF

j_call: TRBJ1-5
d_call: -
cdr3_length: 14
v_call: TRBV5-1
cdr3_aa: CASSPTGSGQPQHF

j_call: TRBJ2-5
d_call: TRBD2
cdr3_length: 15
v_call: TRBV28
cdr3_aa: CASSQLLALPETQYF

j_call: TRBJ2-2
d_call: TRBD2
cdr3_length: 14
v_call: TRBV7-9
cdr3_aa: CASSPLAGTGELFF

j_call: TRBJ2-1
d_call: -
cdr3_length: 15
v_call: TRBV7-2
cdr3_aa: CASSSAGSSYNEQFF

j_call: TRBJ2-1
d_call: -
cdr3_length: 16
v_call: TRBV11-2
cdr3_aa: CASSLGAGASYNEQFF

j_call: TRBJ1-4
d_call: -
cdr3_length: 14
v_call: TRBV19
cdr3_aa: CASSIEIGNEKLFF

j_call: TRBJ1-2
d_call: TRBD1
cdr3_length: 16
v_call: TRBV6-6
cdr3_aa: CASTQKTGGLDYGYTF

j_call: TRBJ1-5
d_call: TRBD1
cdr3_length: 14
v_call: TRBV7-9
cdr3_aa: CASSSGGSNQPQHF

j_call: TRBJ2-1
d_call: -
cdr3_length: 13
v_call: TRBV2
cdr3_aa: CASWGTSNNEQFF

j_call: TRBJ2-7
d_call: TRBD2
cdr3_length: 15
v_call: TRBV5-8
cdr3_aa: CASRSLAGVSYEQYF

j_call: TRBJ1-1
d_call: -
cdr3_length: 15
v_call: TRBV4-3
cdr3_aa: CASSHKQESGGVAFF

j_call: TRBJ1-6
d_call: TRBD1
cdr3_length: 15
v_call: TRBV28
cdr3_aa: CASSLRRGLKSPLHF

j_call: TRBJ1-3
d_call: TRBD1
cdr3_length: 15
v_call: TRBV4-1
cdr3_aa: CASSHATGDGNTIYF

j_call: TRBJ2-7
d_call: -
cdr3_length: 15
v_call: TRBV5-1
cdr3_aa: CASSLVGGSSYEQYF